This TCR beta chain originates from a study of CD4 T cells in relation to SARS-CoV-2 and coronaviruses. Study-level information: PBMCs were cultured with antigen for roughly 10 days before TCR beta sequencing.

For approximately 10 days, some 9.7 x 10^4 sorted CD4+ cells grew with T cell-depleted PBMCs and CEF. Remarks on this clone: What it recognizes is unknown.

V was pared by 0 bases and J by 0 bases, with 7 bases between. Germline V gives CDR1 SGHRS, CDR2 YFSETQ. This CDR3 has 15 residues. TCRdb's copy holds only in-frame clones and misses some; the assay was immunoSEQ multiplex PCR. This table holds tens of thousands of clones, under 90% found once. This TCR came from an adult with COVID-19. J is TRBJ1-3 and V is TRBV5-1; D is undetermined. The sample consisted of naive CD4+ T cells from PBMCs, cultured in vitro. Stated subset: naive CD4+ T cells isolated by negative enrichment. CDR3 nucleotide sequence: TGCGCCAGCAGCTTGGGCTCAGCCTCTGGAAACACCATATATTTT. It specifies CASSLGSASGNTIYF.